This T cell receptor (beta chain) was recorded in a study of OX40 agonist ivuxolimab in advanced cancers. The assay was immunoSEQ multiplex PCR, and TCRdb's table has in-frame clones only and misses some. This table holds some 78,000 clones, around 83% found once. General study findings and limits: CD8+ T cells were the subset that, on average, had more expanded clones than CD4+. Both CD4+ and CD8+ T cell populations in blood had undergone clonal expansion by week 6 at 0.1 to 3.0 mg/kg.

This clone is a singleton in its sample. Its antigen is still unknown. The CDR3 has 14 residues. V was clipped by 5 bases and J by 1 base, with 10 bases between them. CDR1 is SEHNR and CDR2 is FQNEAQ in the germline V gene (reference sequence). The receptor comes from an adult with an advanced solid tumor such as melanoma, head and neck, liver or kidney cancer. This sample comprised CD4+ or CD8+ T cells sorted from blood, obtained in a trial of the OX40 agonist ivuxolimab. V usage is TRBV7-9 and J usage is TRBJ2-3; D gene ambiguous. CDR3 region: CASSLITRTDTQYF. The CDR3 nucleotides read TGTGCCAGCAGCCTAATAACCCGCACAGATACGCAGTATTTT.